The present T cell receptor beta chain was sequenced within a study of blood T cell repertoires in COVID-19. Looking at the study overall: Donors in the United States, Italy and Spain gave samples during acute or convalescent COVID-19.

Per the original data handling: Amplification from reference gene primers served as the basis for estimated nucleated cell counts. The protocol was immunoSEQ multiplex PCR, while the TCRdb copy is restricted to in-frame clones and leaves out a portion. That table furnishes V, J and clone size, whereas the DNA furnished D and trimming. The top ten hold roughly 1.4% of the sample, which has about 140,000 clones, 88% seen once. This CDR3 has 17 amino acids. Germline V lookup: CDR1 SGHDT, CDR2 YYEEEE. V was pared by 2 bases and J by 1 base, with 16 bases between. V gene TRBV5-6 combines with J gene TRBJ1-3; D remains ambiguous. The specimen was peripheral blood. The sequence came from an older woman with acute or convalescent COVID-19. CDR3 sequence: CASSFISGLYSGNTIYF. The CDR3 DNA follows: TGTGCCAGCAGCTTCATCTCAGGACTATATTCTGGAAACACCATATATTTT.